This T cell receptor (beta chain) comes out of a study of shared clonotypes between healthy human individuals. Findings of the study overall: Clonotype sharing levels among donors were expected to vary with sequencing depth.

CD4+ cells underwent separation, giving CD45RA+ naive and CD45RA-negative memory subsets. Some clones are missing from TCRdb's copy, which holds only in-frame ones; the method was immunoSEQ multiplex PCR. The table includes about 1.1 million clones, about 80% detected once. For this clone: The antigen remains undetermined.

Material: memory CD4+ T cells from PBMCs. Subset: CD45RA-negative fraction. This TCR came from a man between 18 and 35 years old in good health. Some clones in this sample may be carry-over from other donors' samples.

DNA of the CDR3: TGTGCCAGCATAGGGGGCGTGAAAACCTACGAGCAGTACTTC. Residues: CASIGGVKTYEQYF. V is TRBV2 and J is TRBJ2-7; 7 bases align to TRBD1. CDR3 size: 14 residues. V lost 7 bases and J lost 2; bases outside the gene matches: 8. Germline CDR1 is SNHLY and CDR2 is FYNNEI.